A single sample is the source of the 13 T cell receptor beta chains below, sequenced in a study of Graves' ophthalmopathy and Graves' hyperthyroidism (dated by TCRdb to the late 2010s). TCRdb lists the instrument as Illumina HiSeq 2000. TCR beta CDR3 regions were amplified from RNA transcripts for repertoire sequencing. A first-round RT-PCR used HTBI primers with the Qiagen OneStep RT-PCR kit, followed by a second-round multiplex PCR, size selection and purification. TCRdb reprocessed the public reads (quality trimming at Q25 with fastp, clone calling with MiXCR) and kept in-frame beta chains. Records with the same CDR3 protein are collapsed into one entry carrying the most frequent genes and DNA. The sample contains over 500,000 distinct CDR3 sequences, 20% to 25% of them found a single time. Around 6.5% of the sample is held by the ten biggest clonotypes. Sequencing was carried out using peripheral blood. These receptors came from a woman aged 18 to 35 with stable Graves' hyperthyroidism. Some clones in this sample may be carry-over from other donors' samples. Donor details come from another sample of the same person, matched by shared clones.

This clonotype has a handful of counts. The chain combines TRBV6-5 with TRBJ1-2; D perhaps matches TRBD1 (5 bases). The germline V gene has CDR1 MNHEY and CDR2 SVGAGI. The CDR3 length is 15 residues. The V and J ends lost 4 bases and 2 bases respectively, with 14 bases between them. This CDR3 reads CASSSRDSGNYGYTF. CDR3 DNA: TGTGCCAGCAGTTCCAGGGATTCGGGCAACTATGGCTACACCTTC.

This clonotype showed up many times. The chain links TRBV28 to TRBJ2-7; TRBD2 matches at 13 bases. The CDR3 has 15 residues. Germline CDR1 reads MDHEN; CDR2 reads SYDVKM. V lost 6 bases and J lost 6; bases outside the gene matches: 8. CDR3 protein: CASSFLLAGGREQYF. The CDR3, as DNA: TGTGCCAGCAGCTTCTTACTAGCGGGAGGGCGCGAGCAGTACTTC.

This clonotype occurred a few times. The V and J genes are TRBV9 and TRBJ1-3; 7 bases fit TRBD1. The germline gives CDR1 SGDLS, CDR2 YYNGEE. The CDR3 is 14 residues long. Losses at the gene ends were 2 bases for V and 2 bases for J; bases not matched to a gene: 1. CDR3 nucleotides: TGTGCCAGCAGCGTCGGACAGGCTGGAAACACCATATATTTT. Its translation is CASSVGQAGNTIYF.

This clonotype was recorded only once. Since a much larger clone is just one base distant, this may be a read error. In nucleotides, the CDR3 is TGTGCCAGCAGTTACTTCTATATGGCGAGAGAGACCCAGGACTTC. Translation gives CASSYFYMARETQDF. The V call is TRBV12-3 or TRBV12-4, the J call TRBJ2-5, with D unclear. This CDR3 has 15 residues.

The table lists this clonotype with many counts. This sequence joins TRBV6-5 and TRBJ1-6, with 9 bases that match TRBD1. CDR1 and CDR2 from the germline V gene are MNHEY and SVGAGI. Trimming removed 2 bases from V and 9 bases from J; junction bases left unmatched: 2. This CDR3 is built from 14 residues. The CDR3 DNA sequence: TGTGCCAGCAGTTACAGGGGACAGGGTTCACCCCTCCACTTT. Protein sequence: CASSYRGQGSPLHF.

In the case of this clonotype: The junction does not match germline at one end; this may be a read error. V usage is TRBV11-1 and J usage is TRBJ2-5; TRBD2 matches at 7 bases. The CDR3 is 17 residues long. Germline lookup yields CDR1 SGHAT and CDR2 FQDESV (reference sequence). Here the CDR3 DNA reads TGTGCCAGCAGCCCCCCTGTTGGGGAGGGCTACCAAGAGACCCAGGACTTC. Amino acids: CASSPPVGEGYQETQDF.

In its sample, this clonotype was seen many times. The V and J genes are TRBV30 and TRBJ2-3, with 12 bases aligning to TRBD2. The CDR3 has 14 amino acids. Germline assignment: CDR1 GTSNPN and CDR2 SVGIG (reference sequence). V was pared by 6 bases and J by 4 bases, with 5 bases of the junction left unmatched. The CDR3: CACRLAGGADTQYF. The DNA of the CDR3 is TGTGCCTGCCGCCTAGCGGGAGGGGCAGATACGCAGTATTTT.

This clonotype occurred many times. The J gene is TRBJ1-5, the V gene TRBV10-3; tentative D call: TRBD1 (6 bases). V lost 2 bases to trimming and J lost 5 bases, with 10 bases between them. Germline V gene sequence: CDR1 ENHRY, CDR2 SYGVKD. The CDR3 is 14 residues long. Here the CDR3 reads CAISEERGDQPQHF. CDR3 bases: TGTGCCATCAGTGAGGAGAGGGGGGATCAGCCCCAGCATTTT.

This clonotype was counted ten times or more. The chain is built from TRBV4-1 and TRBJ2-7; TRBD2 matches 8 bases. V shed 1 base and J 5 bases; nucleotides not matched to a gene: 16. Germline V gene sequence: CDR1 MGHRA, CDR2 YSYEKL. This CDR3 comprises 18 residues. The CDR3 coding sequence is TGCGCCAGCAGCCAAGCCGCCGGCGGGAGGTCCCTAGGGAACGAGCAGTACTTC. Encoded protein: CASSQAAGGRSLGNEQYF.

In this sample, this clonotype turned up a few times. The gene calls are TRBV12-3 or TRBV12-4 and TRBJ2-7; D is perhaps TRBD1 or TRBD2 (5 bases each). The CDR3 loop spans 13 amino acids. Trimming shortened V by 5 bases and J by 2 bases, and 10 bases separated the two germline ends. This CDR3 reads CASSPGDAYEQYF. The CDR3, as DNA: TGTGCCAGCAGTCCCGGGGACGCCTACGAGCAGTACTTC.

Many counts were recorded for this clonotype. The V call is TRBV27, the J call TRBJ1-2; TRBD1 matches at 12 bases. V lost 5 bases, J lost 5 bases, and 9 bases stayed unmatched. The CDR3 runs 16 residues. Germline V gene data show CDR1 as MNHEY and CDR2 as SMNVEV (reference sequence). CDR3 nucleotide sequence: TGTGCCAGCAGTGCCGGGACAGGGGGCAATAAATATGGCTACACCTTC. Protein sequence: CASSAGTGGNKYGYTF.

This clonotype occurred a few times. The rearrangement links TRBV6-5 to TRBJ1-2; D not resolved. The CDR3 sequence is 12 residues long. Trimming left V 5 bases short and J 6 bases short, with 10 bases between. The germline gives CDR1 MNHEY, CDR2 SVGAGI. Here the CDR3 DNA reads TGTGCCAGCAGTACCCGATATGATGGCTACACCTTC. Amino acid sequence: CASSTRYDGYTF.

In its sample, this clonotype was seen once. The chain combines TRBV12-3 or TRBV12-4 with TRBJ2-7; D possibly corresponds to TRBD2 (5 bases). The CDR3 spans 12 residues. V was trimmed by 6 bases and J by 6 bases, leaving 12 bases between them. DNA for the CDR3: TGTGCCAGCAGCCGTCTCGGGGTCGAGCAGTACTTC. This translates into CASSRLGVEQYF.